The present T cell receptor (beta chain) was sequenced within a study of shared clonotypes between healthy human individuals. V shed 7 bases, J shed 5 bases, and the junction held 10 bases outside the gene matches. The CDR3 has 15 residues. The germline V gene encodes CDR1 MNHEY and CDR2 SMNVEV (reference sequence). On this clone itself: Its antigen is as yet unknown.

Some clones are missing from TCRdb's copy, which holds only in-frame ones; the method was immunoSEQ multiplex PCR. The sample consists of roughly 700,000 clones, about 92% of them appearing once. General study results and limits: Naive subsets generally exceeded memory subsets in estimated richness.

The TCR sequence derives from a man between 18 and 29 years old in good health. Some clones in this sample may be carry-over from other donors' samples. V usage is TRBV27 and J usage is TRBJ2-3, with TRBD2 matching 9 bases. Sequencing was done on a sample of memory CD8+ T cells from PBMCs. Subset specified: CD45RO+ cells pooled with CCR7-negative TemRA cells. For the CDR3, the DNA is TGTGCCAGCAAACTGGGCGGGAGGGCCGTAGATACGCAGTATTTT. This sequence encodes CASKLGGRAVDTQYF.